Listed here is a single TCR beta chain. What it binds is unknown. The data belong to a study of identical twins. Regarding the study as a whole: Invariant MAIT and iNKT cells may have partly biased zero-insertion analyses.

One entry per CDR3 protein, called by TCRdb with MiXCR from the 5' RACE reads. The sample consists of hundreds of thousands of distinct CDR3 sequences, 20% to 25% of them appearing once. V shed 4 bases and J 7 bases; nucleotides not matched to a gene: 9. Germline V gene sequence: CDR1 SGHDT, CDR2 YYEEEE. CDR3 length: 15 residues. These data also formed part of another study, on T cells expressing NK-cell markers.

The sequence came from a woman between 18 and 29 years old in good health. The chain carries TRBV5-6 and TRBJ2-3, with 10 positions matching TRBD2. Material for sequencing was CD4+ T cells sorted from blood. The CDR3 loop reads CASSVKREGRNTQYF. DNA for the CDR3: TGTGCCAGCAGCGTGAAGCGGGAGGGCCGAAATACGCAGTATTTT. Variable domain in full (rest from reference TRBV5-6 and TRBJ2-3): DAGVTQSPTHLIKTRGQQVTLRCSPKSGHDTVSWYQQALGQGPQFIFQYYEEEERQRGNFPDRFSGHQFPNYSSELNVNALLLGDSALYLCASSVKREGRNTQYFGPGTRLTVL.